The 26 T cell receptor beta chains below all came from one sample that was sequenced in a study of blood T cell repertoires in COVID-19. Repertoires were generated with immunoSEQ multiplex PCR, while TCRdb's copy carries only in-frame clones and drops some. The sample lists about 300,000 clones, 88% seen once, with 1.6% in the top ten. Sequenced input: peripheral blood. All receptors derive from a woman aged 30 to 39 with COVID-19, enrolled during active disease.

The gene calls are TRBV7-2 and TRBJ2-5; tentative D call: TRBD2 (6 bases). From germline, CDR1 is SGHTA and CDR2 FQGNSA. The CDR3 consists of 14 residues. Trimming pared 2 bases from V and 2 bases from J, leaving 9 bases between. The CDR3 spells CASSLSAGQETQYF. Written as DNA, the CDR3 is TGTGCCAGCAGCTTATCGGCGGGGCAAGAGACCCAGTACTTC.

The chain carries TRBV2 and TRBJ1-5; 12 positions match TRBD1. The CDR3 has 16 residues. V dropped 6 bases and J dropped 3; count of bases not matched to a gene: 6. CDR1 is SNHLY and CDR2 is FYNNEI in the germline V gene. CDR3 protein: CASRATGQGANQPQHF. As DNA, the CDR3 is TGTGCCAGCAGAGCCACGGGACAGGGGGCCAATCAGCCCCAGCATTTT.

The chain employs TRBV4-3 and TRBJ2-5; the D is unclear. V dropped 0 bases and J dropped 3 bases, with 11 bases sitting between them. The germline V gene encodes CDR1 LGHNA and CDR2 YSLEER. The CDR3 has 15 amino acids. CDR3: CASSQDYISKETQYF. The CDR3 coding sequence is TGCGCCAGCAGCCAAGATTATATTAGTAAAGAGACCCAGTACTTC.

This clone was observed a single time. The CDR3 sequence is CASSQVRGALYEQYF. The CDR3 nucleotides are TGCGCCAGCAGCCAAGTGCGGGGGGCCCTCTACGAGCAGTACTTC. The rearrangement joins TRBV4-3 to TRBJ2-7, with 8 bases identical to TRBD2. The germline V gene encodes CDR1 LGHNA and CDR2 YSLEER. There are 15 residues in the CDR3. The junction had 5 bases not matched to a gene; V was cut back by 1 base and J by 3 bases.

The V call is TRBV24-1, the J call TRBJ2-1; 9 bases are a match to TRBD1. The CDR3 totals 15 residues. J gave up 10 bases and V 4 bases, and 10 bases lay outside the gene matches. Germline V lookup: CDR1 KGHDR, CDR2 SFDVKD. The chain's CDR3 is CATSDPGQGKGEQFF. For the CDR3, the DNA is TGTGCCACCAGTGACCCAGGACAGGGGAAGGGCGAGCAGTTCTTC.

In the case of this clone: Different DNA sequences within this sample yield the same CDR3. The chain combines TRBV27 with TRBJ1-5; 8 positions match TRBD1. The CDR3 is 15 amino acids. The J segment lost 2 bases and the V segment lost 4 bases, leaving 4 bases of the junction unmatched. Germline V gives CDR1 MNHEY, CDR2 SMNVEV (reference sequence). CDR3 sequence (DNA): TGTGCCAGCAGTTCGGGGACAGGAGGCAATCAGCCCCAGCATTTT. Amino acid sequence: CASSSGTGGNQPQHF.

This clone was seen once. This chain uses TRBV2 with TRBJ2-2; 10 bases align to TRBD1. Losses at the gene ends were 6 bases for V and 1 base for J; bases not matched to a gene: 20. This CDR3 has 21 residues. Per the germline V gene, CDR1 is SNHLY and CDR2 is FYNNEI. The CDR3 loop is CASSPLRLGGTGALNTGELFF. CDR3 bases: TGTGCCAGCAGCCCTTTACGTCTAGGGGGGACAGGGGCATTGAACACCGGGGAGCTGTTTTTT.

This clone showed up just once. The chain recombines TRBV10-3 with TRBJ2-7, with 9 bases aligning to TRBD1. CDR3 length: 13 amino acids. V shed 6 bases and J 5 bases; nucleotides not matched to a gene: 5. Germline CDR1 reads ENHRY; CDR2 reads SYGVKD. The CDR3 DNA is TGTGCCATCAGCTCCGGGACAGGGAACGAGCAGTACTTC. Its translation is CAISSGTGNEQYF.

V gene TRBV7-6 combines with J gene TRBJ2-1; a weak D match, TRBD1 (6 bases). Germline CDR1 and CDR2: SGHVS and FNYEAQ. The CDR3 totals 11 residues. The V end lost 4 bases, the J end lost 10 bases, and 8 bases lay between the germline ends. The CDR3 nucleotides read TGTGCCAGCAGCTCAGGGGTCGAGCAGTTCTTC. It specifies CASSSGVEQFF.

The V and J genes are TRBV2 and TRBJ2-1; possibly TRBD2 for D (5 bases). This CDR3 has 16 residues. Trimming took off 6 bases at V and 2 bases at J, with 17 bases between the two ends. From germline, CDR1 is SNHLY and CDR2 FYNNEI. The DNA of the CDR3 is TGTGCCAGCAGGCTTCGATCGGGGTCCACCTACAATGAGCAGTTCTTC. This gives the protein CASRLRSGSTYNEQFF.

There are a few counts of this clone. The V and J genes are TRBV29-1 and TRBJ1-4, with D hard to call. The V and J ends lost 5 bases and 2 bases respectively, with 3 bases between them. The CDR3 runs 11 residues. Germline CDR1 and CDR2: SQVTM and ANQGSEA. The CDR3 sequence: CSVYTNEKLFF. CDR3 nucleotides: TGCAGCGTTTATACTAATGAAAAACTGTTTTTT.

The chain has TRBV7-2 and TRBJ2-7; D possibly corresponds to TRBD1 (6 bases). Germline CDR1 and CDR2: SGHTA and FQGNSA. The germline V and J ends were trimmed by 6 bases and 3 bases, with 18 bases remaining between them. The CDR3 spans 15 residues. The CDR3 loop is CASSIRSGGGYEQYV. In DNA form, the CDR3 reads TGTGCCAGCAGTATTAGGTCTGGGGGCGGCTACGAGCAGTACGTC.

The rearrangement joins TRBV4-2 to TRBJ1-5; 7 bases map to TRBD1. The CDR3 is 14 amino acids. The germline V gene encodes CDR1 LGHNA and CDR2 YNFKEQ. Germline trimming cut 3 bases from V and 5 bases from J; bases unmatched to any gene: 4. The CDR3 protein is CASSHQTGYQPQHF. The CDR3 coding sequence is TGTGCCAGCAGCCACCAGACAGGGTATCAGCCCCAGCATTTT.

The V and J genes are TRBV6-5 and TRBJ1-1; 9 bases map to TRBD1. Germline V CDR1 and CDR2: MNHEY, SVGAGI. Germline trimming cut 5 bases from V and 6 bases from J; bases unmatched to any gene: 7. The CDR3 totals 14 residues. CDR3 region: CASSPRDRVSEAFF. As DNA, the CDR3 is TGTGCCAGCAGTCCTAGGGACAGGGTTTCTGAAGCTTTCTTT.

The genes are TRBV25-1 and TRBJ2-1; 9 nucleotides agree with TRBD1. This CDR3 is built from 15 residues. With 3 bases clipped from V and 6 bases from J, the junction kept 6 bases outside the gene matches. The germline V gene encodes CDR1 MGHDK and CDR2 SYGVNS. CDR3 DNA sequence: TGTGCCAGCAGTGATCGTGGACAGGGGACCAATGAGCAGTTCTTC. Encoded protein: CASSDRGQGTNEQFF. The whole variable domain, remainder taken from reference TRBV25-1 and TRBJ2-1, is EADIYQTPRYLVIGTGKKITLECSQTMGHDKMYWYQQDPGMELHLIHYSYGVNSTEKGDLSSESTVSRIRTEHFPLTLESARPSHTSQYLCASSDRGQGTNEQFFGPGTRLTVL.

The CDR3: CATSRLSGNTIYF. CDR3 nucleotide sequence: TGTGCCACCTCGAGGCTCTCTGGAAACACCATATATTTT. This sequence joins TRBV19 and TRBJ1-3; D is ambiguous. Germline V gene sequence: CDR1 LNHDA, CDR2 SQIVND (reference sequence). The CDR3 extends over 13 amino acids. The V gene lost 10 bases and the J gene lost 0 bases, with 10 bases spanning the gap.

The chain joins TRBV2 to TRBJ1-2, with 7 bases lining up with TRBD1. V was pared by 6 bases and J by 7 bases, with 8 bases of the junction left unmatched. CDR3 size: 13 residues. Germline V gene lookup returns CDR1 SNHLY and CDR2 FYNNEI. The CDR3 loop is CASRLGGAGGYTF. DNA for the CDR3: TGTGCCAGCAGATTAGGGGGCGCGGGTGGCTACACCTTC. Using reference TRBV2 and TRBJ1-2 for the parts outside the CDR3, the full variable domain is EPEVTQTPSHQVTQMGQEVILRCVPISNHLYFYWYRQILGQKVEFLVSFYNNEISEKSEIFDDQFSVERPDGSNFTLKIRSTKLEDSAMYFCASRLGGAGGYTFGSGTRLTVV.

The rearrangement joins TRBV28 to TRBJ1-3; maybe TRBD1 (5 bases). The V and J ends lost 3 bases and 2 bases respectively, with 11 bases between them. Per germline, CDR1 MDHEN and CDR2 SYDVKM. There are 15 residues in the CDR3. The CDR3 is CASSLEGSPGNTIYF. As DNA, the CDR3 is TGTGCCAGCAGTTTGGAGGGGAGTCCTGGAAACACCATATATTTT.

This clone was detected once. This sequence joins TRBV7-9 and TRBJ1-4; no clear D. V lost 0 bases and J lost 8, with 13 bases in between. Germline values: CDR1 SEHNR, CDR2 FQNEAQ (reference sequence). CDR3 length: 15 amino acids. This chain's CDR3 is CASSLALLGQEKLFF. CDR3 nucleotide sequence: TGTGCCAGCAGCTTAGCGCTTCTGGGCCAGGAAAAACTGTTTTTT.

This clone was observed a few times. The CDR3 loop is CASSQESPLYPRDEKLFF. The DNA of the CDR3 is TGCGCCAGCAGCCAAGAGTCCCCCCTATACCCGAGGGATGAAAAACTGTTTTTT. This chain joins TRBV4-3 and TRBJ1-4; D call uncertain. The CDR3 has 18 amino acids. Germline values: CDR1 LGHNA, CDR2 YSLEER. V lost 0 bases and J lost 6, with 20 bases in between.

The chain has TRBV6-5 and TRBJ1-5; D might be TRBD1 (6 bases). Germline V CDR1 and CDR2: MNHEY, SVGAGI. Between the trimmed V and J ends, which lost 5 bases and 9 bases, there was a span of 20 bases. This CDR3 spans 15 amino acids. CDR3 DNA sequence: TGTGCCAGCAGTCCCCGGGGGGCGGCGGGTCGGCCCCAGCATTTT. Translated, it gives CASSPRGAAGRPQHF.

This clone turned up a few times. V gene TRBV20-1 combines with J gene TRBJ2-5, with D possibly being TRBD2 (6 bases). This CDR3 spans 12 amino acids. V was trimmed by 3 bases and J by 7 bases, leaving 12 bases between them. Germline CDR1 reads DFQATT; CDR2 reads SNEGSKA (reference sequence). For the CDR3, the DNA is TGCAGTGCTAGTATTCCAGCGGGGACCCAGTACTTC. Encoded protein: CSASIPAGTQYF.

The chain is built from TRBV6-6 and TRBJ1-2, with TRBD1 matching over 8 bases. V was pared by 5 bases and J by 6 bases, with 2 bases of the junction left unmatched. The CDR3 extends over 12 amino acids. Germline V CDR1 and CDR2: MNHNY, SVGAGI (reference sequence). The DNA of the CDR3 is TGTGCCAGCAGTAAACAGGGGGATGGCTACACCTTC. Translation: CASSKQGDGYTF.

V gene TRBV28 combines with J gene TRBJ1-4; 12 bases are a match to TRBD1. J lost 7 bases, V lost 5 bases, and 14 bases had no gene match. Looked up from germline, CDR1 is MDHEN and CDR2 is SYDVKM. The length of the CDR3 is 18 residues. The CDR3 sequence is CASSKRGTGGYTGEKLFF. In nucleotides, the CDR3 is TGTGCCAGCAGTAAACGCGGGACAGGGGGCTATACGGGTGAAAAACTGTTTTTT. Based on the CDR3 plus reference TRBV28 and TRBJ1-4, the full variable domain is DVKVTQSSRYLVKRTGEKVFLECVQDMDHENMFWYRQDPGLGLRLIYFSYDVKMKEKGDIPEGYSVSREKKERFSLILESASTNQTSMYLCASSKRGTGGYTGEKLFFGSGTQLSVL.

V is TRBV21-1 and J is TRBJ1-1; the table gives TRBD1 as D, unverified against the DNA. TRBV21-1 is listed as a pseudogene. The CDR3 is 19 residues long. The CDR3 DNA is TGTGCCAGCTTCGTTCTAATTGAGGGGGTAGGGTGGTTAGGCACTGAAGCTTTCTTT. As protein: CASFVLIEGVGWLGTEAFF.

The chain employs TRBV4-1 and TRBJ1-2; the D gene is possibly TRBD1 (5 bases). CDR1 and CDR2 from the germline V gene are MGHRA and YSYEKL. This CDR3 contains 15 residues. Trimming left V 0 bases short and J 4 bases short, with 12 bases between. CDR3 nucleotides: TGCGCCAGCAGCCAAGATGGGGACTTCCCCTATGGCTACACCTTC. It specifies CASSQDGDFPYGYTF.